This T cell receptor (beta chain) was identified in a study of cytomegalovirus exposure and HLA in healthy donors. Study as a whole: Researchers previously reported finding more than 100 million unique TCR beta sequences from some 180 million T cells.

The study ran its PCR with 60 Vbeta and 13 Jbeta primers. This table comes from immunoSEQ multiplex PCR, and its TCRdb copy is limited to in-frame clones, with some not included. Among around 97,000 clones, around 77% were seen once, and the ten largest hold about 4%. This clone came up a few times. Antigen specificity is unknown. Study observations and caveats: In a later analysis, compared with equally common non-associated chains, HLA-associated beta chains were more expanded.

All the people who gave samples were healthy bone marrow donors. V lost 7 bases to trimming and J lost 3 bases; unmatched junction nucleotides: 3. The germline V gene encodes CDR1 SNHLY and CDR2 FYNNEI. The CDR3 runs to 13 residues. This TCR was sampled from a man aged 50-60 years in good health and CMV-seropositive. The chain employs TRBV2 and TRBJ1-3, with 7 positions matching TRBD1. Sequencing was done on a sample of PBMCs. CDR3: CASTRDSGNTIYF. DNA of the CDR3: TGTGCCAGCACCCGGGACAGTGGAAACACCATATATTTT. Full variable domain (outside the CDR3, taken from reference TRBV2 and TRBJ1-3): EPEVTQTPSHQVTQMGQEVILRCVPISNHLYFYWYRQILGQKVEFLVSFYNNEISEKSEIFDDQFSVERPDGSNFTLKIRSTKLEDSAMYFCASTRDSGNTIYFGEGSWLTVV.